The 10 T cell receptor beta chains reported below all come from one sample, sequenced in a study of blood T cell repertoires in COVID-19. The repertoire was sequenced with immunoSEQ multiplex PCR; TCRdb's copy has only in-frame clones and lacks some. The data contain about 150,000 clones, under 85% of them singletons. Sequencing was carried out using peripheral blood. These receptors all stem from a man in his fifties with active or convalescent COVID-19.

This clone was counted at least ten times. Other DNA sequences of this sample code for an identical CDR3. The chain recombines TRBV6-6 with TRBJ2-2, with D maybe TRBD2 (6 bases). The V end lost 4 bases, the J end lost 7 bases, and 13 bases lay between the germline ends. From germline, CDR1 is MNHNY and CDR2 SVGAGI (reference sequence). The CDR3 loop spans 14 amino acids. This chain's CDR3 is CASSWVGGGGELFF. CDR3 nucleotides: TGTGCCAGCAGTTGGGTCGGGGGTGGCGGGGAGCTGTTTTTT.

The chain joins TRBV10-3 to TRBJ1-6, with 11 bases that match TRBD1. Germline V gene sequence: CDR1 ENHRY, CDR2 SYGVKD. This CDR3 is built from 15 residues. The V segment lost 8 bases and the J segment 8 bases; nucleotides outside the gene matches: 8. The CDR3 DNA sequence: TGTGCCATCGCGGACAGGGGGCAGGGGGATTCACCCCTCCACTTT. Amino acids: CAIADRGQGDSPLHF.

This clone appeared a few times. CDR3 region: CASRQRVGQGSSEQYF. CDR3 sequence (DNA): TGTGCCAGCCGTCAAAGGGTGGGACAGGGGAGTAGCGAGCAGTACTTC. The chain uses TRBV27 and TRBJ2-7; 10 nucleotides line up with TRBD1. The J segment lost 6 bases and the V segment lost 8 bases, leaving 16 bases of the junction unmatched. The CDR3 is 16 amino acids. From germline, CDR1 is MNHEY and CDR2 SMNVEV (reference sequence).

The rearrangement uses TRBV7-9 and TRBJ2-7; 9 bases align to TRBD1. There are 14 residues in the CDR3. Germline values: CDR1 SEHNR, CDR2 FQNEAQ (reference sequence). V gave up 2 bases and J gave up 7 bases; unmatched junction bases: 6. The CDR3 DNA sequence: TGTGCCAGCAGCTTAACAGGGGGCTTCTTGGAGCAGTACTTC. It translates to CASSLTGGFLEQYF.

The chain combines TRBV5-8 with TRBJ2-3; D may be TRBD2 (6 bases). V was trimmed by 4 bases and J by 1 base, leaving 13 bases between them. There are 15 residues in the CDR3. Germline CDR1 is SGHTS and CDR2 is YDEGEE. In nucleotides, the CDR3 is TGTGCCAGCAGCCCGCGCGGGGATGGCACAGATACGCAGTATTTT. Protein product: CASSPRGDGTDTQYF.

This chain connects TRBV20-1 to TRBJ2-3; TRBD2 aligns across 9 bases. Germline CDR1 reads DFQATT; CDR2 reads SNEGSKA (reference sequence). Trimming removed 3 bases from V and 4 bases from J; junction bases left unmatched: 8. This CDR3 spans 15 amino acids. Here the CDR3 DNA reads TGCAGTGCTAGTGGGGTAGCGGGAGTTGCAGATACGCAGTATTTT. Its translation is CSASGVAGVADTQYF.

The chain uses TRBV24-1 and TRBJ2-2; no definite D call. Trimming removed 5 bases from V and 0 bases from J, with 9 bases in between. Germline assignment: CDR1 KGHDR and CDR2 SFDVKD. The CDR3 covers 15 residues. The CDR3 region is CATSVPTPNTGELFF. The CDR3 DNA is TGTGCCACCAGTGTCCCGACACCGAACACCGGGGAGCTGTTTTTT.

The rearrangement uses TRBV9 and TRBJ2-5; the match to TRBD2 covers 9 bases. The V gene's germline CDR1 is SGDLS and CDR2 YYNGEE. This CDR3 region has 14 residues. V shed 3 bases and J 5 bases; nucleotides not matched to a gene: 5. CDR3 residues: CASSDDLAGETQYF. Here the CDR3 DNA reads TGTGCCAGCAGCGACGACCTAGCGGGGGAGACCCAGTACTTC.

V gene TRBV10-1 combines with J gene TRBJ2-3, with 7 bases lining up with TRBD2. The CDR3 sequence is 19 residues long. The germline gives CDR1 WNHNN, CDR2 SYGVQD (reference sequence). The J segment lost 6 bases and the V segment lost 0 bases, leaving 18 bases of the junction unmatched. The DNA of the CDR3 is TGCGCCAGCAGTGAGTCGGGGGGGTTATCAAGGCCCCTCGTTGATACGCAGTATTTT. The encoded protein is CASSESGGLSRPLVDTQYF.

The CDR3 region is CASSRVGSSDTDTQYF. In nucleotides, the CDR3 is TGCGCCAGCAGCAGGGTTGGGAGCAGTGACACAGATACGCAGTATTTT. V gene TRBV5-1 combines with J gene TRBJ2-3; possibly TRBD2 for D (5 bases). The CDR3 runs 16 residues. From germline, CDR1 is SGHRS and CDR2 YFSETQ. V lost 4 bases and J lost 2, with 17 bases in between.